This TCR beta chain is from a study of T cell repertoires in cytomegalovirus infection. Study in general: CMV epitopes used comprised recently identified HLA-C-restricted ones and well-studied HLA-B-restricted ones. It can be stated that public TCR beta signatures indicated CMV infection as well as a matching HLA type.

Of note for this clonotype: The antigen is not known.

Study-wide results and caveats: Dominating the ex vivo response were TCR beta clonotypes that were CMV-specific and HLA-C-restricted. Identification of carriers of CMV plus the relevant HLA was performed using cumulative public TCR beta family frequency.

The CDR3 has 14 amino acids. Germline lookup yields CDR1 MNHEY and CDR2 SMNVEV (reference sequence). With V trimmed by 4 bases and J by 5 bases, 8 bases remained unmatched. MiXCR, run by TCRdb on the reads, gives a single entry per CDR3 protein. The table includes under 500,000 distinct CDR3 sequences, roughly 46% detected once. The sample here was cultured PBMCs, taken from culture after CMV antigen stimulation. This sequence joins TRBV27 and TRBJ2-7; 7 positions match TRBD1. The source of this sequence is a human donor in good health (CMV status not recorded). Some clones in this sample may be carry-over from other donors' samples. CDR3 in DNA: TGTGCCAGCAGTTCCCGACAGGGCGCCAACGAGCAGTACTTC. As protein: CASSSRQGANEQYF.